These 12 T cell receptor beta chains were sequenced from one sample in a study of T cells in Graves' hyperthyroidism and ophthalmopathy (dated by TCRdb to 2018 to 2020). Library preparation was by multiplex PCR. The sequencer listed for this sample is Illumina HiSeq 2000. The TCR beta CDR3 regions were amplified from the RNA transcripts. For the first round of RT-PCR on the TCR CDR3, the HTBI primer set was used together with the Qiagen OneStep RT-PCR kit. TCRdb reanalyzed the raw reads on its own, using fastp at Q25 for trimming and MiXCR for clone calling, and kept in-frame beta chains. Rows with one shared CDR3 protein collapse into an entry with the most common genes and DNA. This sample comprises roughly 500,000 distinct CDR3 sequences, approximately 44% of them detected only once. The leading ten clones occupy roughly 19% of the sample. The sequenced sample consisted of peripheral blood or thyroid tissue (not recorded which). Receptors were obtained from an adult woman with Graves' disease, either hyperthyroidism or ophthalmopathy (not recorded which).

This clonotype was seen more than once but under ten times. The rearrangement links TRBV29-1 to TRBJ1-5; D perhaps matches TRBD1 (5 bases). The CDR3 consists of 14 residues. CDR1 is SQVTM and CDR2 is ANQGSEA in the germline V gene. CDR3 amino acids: CTPTLTELDQPQHF. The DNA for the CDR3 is TGCACCCCGACCTTGACAGAATTAGATCAGCCCCAGCATTTT.

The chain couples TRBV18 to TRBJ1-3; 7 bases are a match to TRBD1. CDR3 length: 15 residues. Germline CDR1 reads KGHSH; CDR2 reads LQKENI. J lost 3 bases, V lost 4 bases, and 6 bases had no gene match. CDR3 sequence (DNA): TGTGCCAGCTCACAGACAGGGTCTGATGGAAACACCATATATTTT. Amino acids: CASSQTGSDGNTIYF.

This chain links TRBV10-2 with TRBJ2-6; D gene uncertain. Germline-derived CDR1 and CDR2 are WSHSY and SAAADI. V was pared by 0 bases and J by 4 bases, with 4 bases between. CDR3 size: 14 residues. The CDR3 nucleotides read TGCGCCAGCAGTGAGTCTATAGGGGCCAACGTCCTGACTTTC. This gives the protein CASSESIGANVLTF.

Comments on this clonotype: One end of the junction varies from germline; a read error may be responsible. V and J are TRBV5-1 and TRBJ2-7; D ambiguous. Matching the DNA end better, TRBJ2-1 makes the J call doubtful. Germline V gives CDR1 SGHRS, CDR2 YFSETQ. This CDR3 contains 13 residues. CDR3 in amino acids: CASSLKGRNEQFF. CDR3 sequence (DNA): TGTGCCAGCAGCCTAAAAGGCCGCAATGAGCAGTTCTTC.

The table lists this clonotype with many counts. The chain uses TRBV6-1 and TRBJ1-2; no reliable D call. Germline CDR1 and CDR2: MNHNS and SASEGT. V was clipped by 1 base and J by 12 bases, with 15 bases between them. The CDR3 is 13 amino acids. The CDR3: CASSEEDPSLHTF. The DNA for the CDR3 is TGTGCCAGCAGTGAAGAGGACCCCTCCTTGCACACCTTC.

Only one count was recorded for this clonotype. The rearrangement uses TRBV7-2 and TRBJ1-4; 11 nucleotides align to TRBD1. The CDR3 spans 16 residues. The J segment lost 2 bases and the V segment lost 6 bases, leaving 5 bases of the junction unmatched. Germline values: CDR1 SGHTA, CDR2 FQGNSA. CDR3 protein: CASSYGQGATNEKLFF. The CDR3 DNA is TGTGCCAGCAGTTACGGACAGGGGGCCACTAATGAAAAACTGTTTTTT.

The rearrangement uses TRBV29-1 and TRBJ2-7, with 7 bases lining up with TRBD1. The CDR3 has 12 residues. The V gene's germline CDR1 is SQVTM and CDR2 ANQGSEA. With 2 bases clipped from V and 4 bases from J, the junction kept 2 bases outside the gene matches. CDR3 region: CSVETRGYEQYF. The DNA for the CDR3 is TGCAGCGTTGAAACCAGGGGGTACGAGCAGTACTTC.

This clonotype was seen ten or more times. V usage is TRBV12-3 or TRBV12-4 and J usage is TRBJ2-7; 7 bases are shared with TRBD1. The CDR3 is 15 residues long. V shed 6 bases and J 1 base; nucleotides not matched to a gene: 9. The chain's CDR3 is CASSDSGQMSYEQYF. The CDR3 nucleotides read TGTGCCAGCAGCGACTCGGGACAGATGTCCTACGAGCAGTACTTC.

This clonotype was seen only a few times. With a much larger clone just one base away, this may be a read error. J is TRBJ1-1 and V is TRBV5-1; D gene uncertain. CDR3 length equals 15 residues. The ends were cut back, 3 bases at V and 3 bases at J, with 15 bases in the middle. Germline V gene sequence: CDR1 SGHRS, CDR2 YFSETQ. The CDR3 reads CASSSQAYRDTEAFF. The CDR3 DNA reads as TGCGCCAGCAGCTCCCAGGCGTATCGAGACACTGAAGCTTTCTTT. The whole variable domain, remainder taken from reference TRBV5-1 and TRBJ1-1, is KAGVTQTPRYLIKTRGQQVTLSCSPISGHRSVSWYQQTPGQGLQFLFEYFSETQRNKGNFPGRFSGRQFSNSRSEMNVSTLELGDSALYLCASSSQAYRDTEAFFGQGTRLTVV.

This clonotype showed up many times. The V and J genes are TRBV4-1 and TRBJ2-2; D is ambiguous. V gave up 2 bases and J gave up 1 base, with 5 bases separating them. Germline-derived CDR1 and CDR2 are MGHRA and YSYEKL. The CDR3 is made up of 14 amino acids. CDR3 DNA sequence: TGCGCCAGCAGCCAATTTCGGAACACCGGGGAGCTGTTTTTT. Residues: CASSQFRNTGELFF.

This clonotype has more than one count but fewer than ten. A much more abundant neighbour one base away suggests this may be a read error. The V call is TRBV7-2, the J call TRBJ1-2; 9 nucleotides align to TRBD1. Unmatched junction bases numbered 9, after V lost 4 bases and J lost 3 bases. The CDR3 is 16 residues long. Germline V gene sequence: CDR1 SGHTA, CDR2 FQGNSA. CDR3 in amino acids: CASSSGTGMTYYGYTF. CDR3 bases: TGTGCCAGCAGCTCCGGGACAGGGATGACCTACTATGGCTACACCTTC. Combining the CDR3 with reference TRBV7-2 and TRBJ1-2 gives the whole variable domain GAGVSQSPSNKVTEKGKDVELRCDPISGHTALYWYRQSLGQGLEFLIYFQGNSAPDKSGLPSDRFSAERTGGSVSTLTIQRTQQEDSAVYLCASSSGTGMTYYGYTFGSGTRLTVV.

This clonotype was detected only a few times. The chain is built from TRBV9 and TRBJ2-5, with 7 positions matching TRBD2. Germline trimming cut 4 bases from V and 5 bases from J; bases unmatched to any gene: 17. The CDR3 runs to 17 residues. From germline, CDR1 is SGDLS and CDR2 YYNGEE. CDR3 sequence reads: CASSQKVGEGPRETQYF. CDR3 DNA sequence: TGTGCCAGCAGCCAAAAAGTGGGGGAGGGGCCTCGGGAGACCCAGTACTTC.